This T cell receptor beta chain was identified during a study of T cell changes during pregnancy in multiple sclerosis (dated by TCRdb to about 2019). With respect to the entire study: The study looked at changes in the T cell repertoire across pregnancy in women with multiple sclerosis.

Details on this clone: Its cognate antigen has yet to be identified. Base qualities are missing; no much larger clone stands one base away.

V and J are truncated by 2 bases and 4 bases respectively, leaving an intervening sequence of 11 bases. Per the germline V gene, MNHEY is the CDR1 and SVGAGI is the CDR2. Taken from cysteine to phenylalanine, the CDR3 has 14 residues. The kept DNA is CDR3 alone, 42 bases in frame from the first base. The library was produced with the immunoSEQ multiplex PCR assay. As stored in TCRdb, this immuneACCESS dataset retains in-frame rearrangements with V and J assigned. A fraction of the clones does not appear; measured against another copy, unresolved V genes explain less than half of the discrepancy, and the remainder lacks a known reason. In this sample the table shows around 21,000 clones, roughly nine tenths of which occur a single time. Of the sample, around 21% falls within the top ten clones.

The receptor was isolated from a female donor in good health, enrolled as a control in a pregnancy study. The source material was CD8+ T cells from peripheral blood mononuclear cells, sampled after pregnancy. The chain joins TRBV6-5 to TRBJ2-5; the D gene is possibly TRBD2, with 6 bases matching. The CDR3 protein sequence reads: CASSYGAGLETQYF. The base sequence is TGTGCCAGCAGTTACGGGGCGGGGTTAGAGACCCAGTACTTC.